These 31 T cell receptor beta chains were sequenced from one sample in a study of human T cells and chemical hapten exposure. Unfractionated whole blood was the source from which total RNA was extracted. TCRdb re-derived calls from the 5' RACE reads in MiXCR, one entry per CDR3 protein. The table has tens of thousands of distinct CDR3 sequences, 7% to 8% seen once. These TCRs come from a male donor in good health.

The CDR3 loop reads CASSPKGSYNSPLHF. The CDR3, as DNA: TGTGCCAGCAGCCCCAAGGGCTCCTATAATTCACCCCTCCACTTT. The chain is built from TRBV7-6 and TRBJ1-6, with D uncertain. Trimming cost V 5 bases and J 0 bases, with 8 bases left between them. The CDR3 covers 15 residues. From germline, CDR1 is SGHVS and CDR2 FNYEAQ.

The sample holds many counts of this clonotype. V and J are TRBV27 and TRBJ1-2; D perhaps matches TRBD1 (5 bases). Trimming removed 3 bases at V and 6 bases at J, with 14 bases between. This CDR3 contains 14 residues. From germline, CDR1 is MNHEY and CDR2 SMNVEV (reference sequence). The CDR3 protein is CASSFGAGRDGYTF. The CDR3 DNA reads TGTGCCAGCAGTTTTGGGGCAGGAAGGGATGGCTACACCTTC.

The chain has TRBV24-1 and TRBJ2-2, with D perhaps matching TRBD1 (6 bases). Germline CDR1 KGHDR, CDR2 SFDVKD. The CDR3 extends over 15 amino acids. The ends were cut back, 9 bases at V and 1 base at J, with 14 bases in the middle. The CDR3 DNA reads as TGTGCCACCTCTTCGGGACATCTGAACACCGGGGAGCTGTTTTTT. Translated: CATSSGHLNTGELFF.

This clonotype was seen a few times. The chain employs TRBV7-4 and TRBJ1-1; D is undetermined. The length of the CDR3 is 16 residues. Germline V CDR1 and CDR2: SGHVT, SQSDAQ. V was trimmed by 2 bases and J by 1 base, leaving 14 bases between them. The CDR3, as DNA: TGTGCCAGCAGCTTAAAGCGCAGTCATACGAACACTGAAGCTTTCTTT. It specifies CASSLKRSHTNTEAFF.

This clonotype was picked up many times. This chain connects TRBV25-1 to TRBJ2-3; D may be TRBD1 (6 bases). Trimming stripped 5 bases from V and 0 bases from J, with 18 bases between. Germline loops: CDR1 MGHDK, CDR2 SYGVNS. The CDR3 runs 17 residues. The CDR3 loop is CASSNTGLGTSTDTQYF. The CDR3 DNA reads as TGTGCCAGCAGTAACACAGGGCTCGGAACCAGCACAGATACGCAGTATTTT.

The V call is TRBV25-1, the J call TRBJ2-7; tentatively, D is TRBD1 or TRBD2 (5 bases each). This CDR3 region has 12 residues. V was clipped by 4 bases and J by 2 bases, with 6 bases between them. Per germline, CDR1 MGHDK and CDR2 SYGVNS. The CDR3 region is CASSGDPYEQYF. Written as DNA, the CDR3 is TGTGCCAGCAGTGGGGACCCCTACGAGCAGTACTTC.

This clonotype was picked up a small number of times. This chain links TRBV25-1 with TRBJ2-6; 7 positions agree with TRBD1. CDR3 length: 18 amino acids. In germline, CDR1 is MGHDK, CDR2 SYGVNS. After removal of 5 bases from V and 0 bases from J, the junction contained 10 bases not matched to a gene. CDR3 region: CASSPAGTAISGANVLTF. In DNA form, the CDR3 reads TGTGCCAGCAGTCCAGCTGGGACAGCGATCTCTGGGGCCAACGTCCTGACTTTC.

This clonotype has a count of ten or more. CDR3 residues: CSAFSSTDPLYQETQYF. CDR3 coding DNA: TGCAGTGCCTTCTCATCGACAGACCCCTTGTACCAAGAGACCCAGTACTTC. This chain uses TRBV20-1 with TRBJ2-5; possibly TRBD1 for D (5 bases). V was shortened by 6 bases and J by 0 bases, with 23 bases between the two germline ends. Germline CDR1 and CDR2: DFQATT and SNEGSKA (reference sequence). The CDR3 runs 17 residues.

This clonotype has a count of ten or more. CDR3 sequence reads: CASSLGLYNEQFF. The CDR3 nucleotides are TGTGCCAGCAGCTTAGGTCTGTACAATGAGCAGTTCTTC. V gene TRBV7-2 combines with J gene TRBJ2-1; D uncertain. Looked up from germline, CDR1 is SGHTA and CDR2 is FQGNSA. CDR3 length: 13 residues. V was clipped by 1 base and J by 4 bases, with 5 bases between them.

Only a few counts were recorded for this clonotype. The V and J genes are TRBV18 and TRBJ2-7; 9 positions agree with TRBD2. Germline CDR1 and CDR2: KGHSH and LQKENI. This CDR3 is 14 amino acids long. V shed 6 bases and J 3 bases; nucleotides not matched to a gene: 6. CDR3 DNA: TGTGCCAGCTCGTCCGGGACTAGCAACTACGAGCAGTACTTC. This codes for CASSSGTSNYEQYF.

This clonotype was seen only a few times. The chain uses TRBV27 and TRBJ1-3, with 8 nucleotides matching TRBD1. J gave up 2 bases and V 6 bases, and 6 bases lay outside the gene matches. The CDR3 is 15 amino acids. Germline loops: CDR1 MNHEY, CDR2 SMNVEV (reference sequence). CDR3 amino acids: CASSNAGGAGNTIYF. The DNA of the CDR3 is TGTGCCAGCAGCAATGCAGGGGGCGCTGGAAACACCATATATTTT.

Only a few counts were recorded for this clonotype. The V and J genes are TRBV11-1 and TRBJ1-4, with 7 bases lining up with TRBD1. The V and J ends lost 5 bases and 2 bases, in that order; junction bases with no gene match: 14. Looked up from germline, CDR1 is SGHAT and CDR2 is FQDESV (reference sequence). This CDR3 is built from 18 residues. In nucleotides, the CDR3 is TGTGCCAGCAGCGCCGCGACAGGGCACGCAACTACTAATGAAAAACTGTTTTTT. This translates into CASSAATGHATTNEKLFF.

The chain recombines TRBV5-1 with TRBJ1-1, with a tentative D call TRBD1 (6 bases). There are 13 residues in the CDR3. Trimming took 4 bases from V and 2 from J, leaving 9 bases between them. Germline-derived CDR1 and CDR2 are SGHRS and YFSETQ. CDR3 protein: CASSVDSNTEAFF. Here the CDR3 DNA reads TGCGCCAGCAGCGTGGACAGCAACACTGAAGCTTTCTTT.

The chain couples TRBV4-2 to TRBJ1-1, with D perhaps matching TRBD1 (6 bases). Trimming took off 1 base at V and 0 bases at J, with 9 bases between the two ends. Germline lookup yields CDR1 LGHNA and CDR2 YNFKEQ. The CDR3 spans 15 residues. CDR3 protein: CASSQVGQMNTEAFF. The CDR3, as DNA: TGTGCCAGCAGCCAAGTTGGACAGATGAACACTGAAGCTTTCTTT.

This clonotype was seen repeatedly, ten times or more. The chain links TRBV6-5 to TRBJ2-7; TRBD1 aligns across 12 bases. The J segment lost 2 bases and the V segment lost 5 bases, leaving 7 bases of the junction unmatched. This CDR3 region has 16 residues. Germline assignment: CDR1 MNHEY and CDR2 SVGAGI. The chain's CDR3 is CASSLAGTGGTYEQYF. As DNA, the CDR3 is TGTGCCAGCAGTCTCGCCGGGACAGGGGGCACCTACGAGCAGTACTTC.

This clonotype has just a few counts. The V and J genes are TRBV7-8 and TRBJ1-5; D is unclear. The V end lost 1 base, the J end lost 0 bases, and 13 bases lay between the germline ends. Germline CDR1 SGHVS, CDR2 FQNEAQ. The CDR3 loop spans 17 amino acids. CDR3 region: CASSLDRPEFSNQPQHF. The DNA of the CDR3 is TGTGCCAGCAGCTTAGATCGTCCGGAGTTTAGCAATCAGCCCCAGCATTTT. The whole variable domain, filled in from reference TRBV7-8 and TRBJ1-5, reads GAGVSQSPRYKVAKRGQDVALRCDPISGHVSLFWYQQALGQGPEFLTYFQNEAQLDKSGLPSDRFFAERPEGSVSTLKIQRTQQEDSAVYLCASSLDRPEFSNQPQHFGDGTRLSIL.

The sample holds many counts of this clonotype. The chain recombines TRBV12-3 or TRBV12-4 with TRBJ2-1, with D unclear. The CDR3 sequence is 11 residues long. The V end was cut by 4 bases, the J end by 11 bases, with 9 bases between. CDR3 amino acids: CASSSRTKQFF. The DNA of the CDR3 is TGTGCCAGCAGTTCAAGGACGAAGCAGTTCTTC.

This clonotype has ten or more counts. The rearrangement joins TRBV6-5 to TRBJ2-6; D is ambiguous. The V end was cut by 5 bases, the J end by 0 bases, with 5 bases between. Germline V CDR1 and CDR2: MNHEY, SVGAGI. The CDR3 runs 14 residues. CDR3 in amino acids: CASSHSSGANVLTF. The CDR3 DNA is TGTGCCAGCAGTCACAGCTCTGGGGCCAACGTCCTGACTTTC.

Ten or more counts support this clonotype. V gene TRBV5-1 combines with J gene TRBJ2-3; D not resolved. Germline CDR1 is SGHRS and CDR2 is YFSETQ. V lost 0 bases, J lost 6 bases, and 5 bases lay in between. The CDR3 runs 12 residues. For the CDR3, the DNA is TGCGCCAGCAGCTTGGACTCCGATACGCAGTATTTT. Protein product: CASSLDSDTQYF. The whole variable domain, filled in from reference TRBV5-1 and TRBJ2-3, reads KAGVTQTPRYLIKTRGQQVTLSCSPISGHRSVSWYQQTPGQGLQFLFEYFSETQRNKGNFPGRFSGRQFSNSRSEMNVSTLELGDSALYLCASSLDSDTQYFGPGTRLTVL.

Many counts were recorded for this clonotype. This sequence joins TRBV6-2 or TRBV6-3 and TRBJ2-7; D ambiguous. Trimming stripped 0 bases from V and 7 bases from J, with 10 bases between. Germline V gives CDR1 MNHEY, CDR2 SVGEGT. The CDR3 runs to 13 residues. The CDR3 nucleotides are TGTGCCAGCAGTTACTCGACTGCCCGGGAGCAGTACTTC. Translating gives CASSYSTAREQYF.

This chain connects TRBV5-1 to TRBJ1-4; D is unresolved. Germline assignment: CDR1 SGHRS and CDR2 YFSETQ. The CDR3 has 14 amino acids. The V end was cut by 1 base, the J end by 2 bases, with 6 bases between. The CDR3 protein is CASSLRRTNEKLFF. The CDR3 bases are TGCGCCAGCAGCTTGAGGAGGACTAATGAAAAACTGTTTTTT.

The chain recombines TRBV18 with TRBJ1-6; 7 bases map to TRBD1. The ends lost 3 bases at V and 0 bases at J; junction bases unmatched: 2. CDR3 length: 16 amino acids. Germline assignment: CDR1 KGHSH and CDR2 LQKENI. CDR3 loop: CASSPGQSSYNSPLHF. CDR3 sequence (DNA): TGTGCCAGCTCACCGGGACAGAGCTCCTATAATTCACCCCTCCACTTT.

In this sample, this clonotype turned up a few times. The genes are TRBV7-2 and TRBJ1-5; TRBD1 matches 7 bases. The CDR3 totals 16 residues. CDR1 is SGHTA, CDR2 FQGNSA, per germline. With 5 bases clipped from V and 0 bases from J, the junction kept 7 bases outside the gene matches. CDR3 amino acids: CASSPQGQNSNQPQHF. The CDR3 DNA sequence: TGTGCCAGCAGCCCACAGGGGCAGAATAGCAATCAGCCCCAGCATTTT.

This clonotype was seen a handful of times. The chain joins TRBV7-9 to TRBJ2-1; the match to TRBD1 covers 9 bases. The V segment lost 5 bases and the J segment 4 bases; nucleotides outside the gene matches: 9. This CDR3 has 16 residues. Germline CDR1 SEHNR, CDR2 FQNEAQ (reference sequence). The CDR3 DNA sequence: TGTGCCAGCAGCCAGGGGACAGGGCGCGATTACAATGAGCAGTTCTTC. This sequence encodes CASSQGTGRDYNEQFF. The variable domain in full, with the rest retrieved from reference TRBV7-9 and TRBJ2-1, is DTGVSQNPRHKITKRGQNVTFRCDPISEHNRLYWYRQTLGQGPEFLTYFQNEAQLEKSRLLSDRFSAERPKGSFSTLEIQRTEQGDSAMYLCASSQGTGRDYNEQFFGPGTRLTVL.

This clonotype was counted ten times or more. This chain links TRBV20-1 with TRBJ1-1, with a tentative D call TRBD1 (6 bases). The CDR3 consists of 16 residues. Germline assignment: CDR1 DFQATT and CDR2 SNEGSKA (reference sequence). The V end lost 0 bases, the J end lost 0 bases, and 14 bases lay between the germline ends. This CDR3 reads CSARDPGTSMNTEAFF. CDR3 nucleotide sequence: TGCAGTGCTAGAGATCCTGGGACAAGCATGAACACTGAAGCTTTCTTT.

This clonotype was counted only a few times. The chain combines TRBV7-8 with TRBJ1-1; TRBD1 is a possible D gene (6 bases). Germline CDR1 SGHVS, CDR2 FQNEAQ. V lost 2 bases and J 3 bases, leaving 13 bases between the germline ends. There are 15 residues in the CDR3. The CDR3 here is CASSLLGGLYTEAFF. The CDR3 DNA reads TGTGCCAGCAGCTTACTTGGGGGCTTGTACACTGAAGCTTTCTTT.

This clonotype appeared many times. This sequence joins TRBV18 and TRBJ1-3; D call uncertain. The V gene's germline CDR1 is KGHSH and CDR2 LQKENI. The CDR3 consists of 14 residues. The V end lost 5 bases, the J end lost 0 bases, and 8 bases lay between the germline ends. The CDR3 DNA reads as TGTGCCAGCTCAACTATCTCCTCTGGAAACACCATATATTTT. Its protein is CASSTISSGNTIYF.

The genes are TRBV7-3 and TRBJ1-1; D is possibly TRBD1 (6 bases). Germline CDR1 is SGHTA and CDR2 is FQGTGA. The length of the CDR3 is 14 residues. V was trimmed by 5 bases and J by 4 bases, leaving 14 bases between them. CDR3 region: CASSPSGGGTEAFF. The CDR3 bases are TGTGCCAGCAGCCCTTCTGGGGGCGGCACTGAAGCTTTCTTT.

This clonotype was seen many times. V usage is TRBV5-1 and J usage is TRBJ2-7; D is undetermined. V was cut by 0 bases and J by 3 bases, with 4 bases left in between. CDR1 and CDR2 (germline): SGHRS, YFSETQ. The CDR3 loop spans 12 amino acids. The chain's CDR3 is CASSLDYYEQYF. CDR3 sequence (DNA): TGCGCCAGCAGCTTGGATTACTACGAGCAGTACTTC.

J is TRBJ2-7 and V is TRBV12-3 or TRBV12-4; TRBD1 agrees at 9 bases. CDR3 size: 14 residues. With 5 bases clipped from V and 4 bases from J, the junction kept 6 bases outside the gene matches. Here the CDR3 reads CASSPGTGKYEQYF. The CDR3, as DNA: TGTGCCAGCAGTCCCGGGACAGGGAAGTACGAGCAGTACTTC.

In its sample, this clonotype was seen many times. The V and J genes are TRBV2 and TRBJ2-6, with D perhaps matching TRBD1 (5 bases). This CDR3 region has 15 residues. Germline CDR1 SNHLY, CDR2 FYNNEI. The V and J ends lost 3 bases and 2 bases respectively, with 8 bases between them. The CDR3 region is CASSDSGPGANVLTF. The CDR3 nucleotides are TGTGCCAGCAGTGATTCAGGGCCTGGGGCCAACGTCCTGACTTTC.